This entry concerns a single T cell receptor (beta chain). This entry comes from a study of control samples from healthy donors and cancer patients. Using immunoSEQ multiplex PCR, the repertoire was profiled, and TCRdb retains in-frame clones only, with some absent. Altogether fewer than 85,000 clones are present, 91% being singletons, with the ten largest covering 15% to 19%. The CDR3 is 15 amino acids. V was pared by 2 bases and J by 7 bases, with 7 bases of the junction left unmatched. CDR1 GTSNPN and CDR2 SVGIG come from the germline V gene (reference sequence). This TCR derives from a man aged 25-45 years in good health. The chain employs TRBV30 and TRBJ2-4; the match to TRBD2 covers 11 bases. Sequencing input: blood. CDR3 nucleotides: TGTGCCTGGAGTCTCGATCTAGCGGGAGGTAACATTCAGTACTTC. Protein sequence: CAWSLDLAGGNIQYF.